These T cell receptor beta chains were read from a single sample in a study of blood T cell repertoires in COVID-19. The table came from immunoSEQ multiplex PCR; TCRdb's copy has only in-frame clones and leaves some out. The table records about 430,000 clones, 70% to 90% of them present only once. Sequencing input: peripheral blood. The source of these receptors is a man aged 18-30 years with COVID-19, enrolled during active disease. Each CDR3 is given with its conserved first and last residue. The D gene is left open where the match is weak. Expanded clones get a size class; other rows say once, few or many, or leave the size out.

>NA|TRBJ2-1|TRBV4-1|NA
CASSQDRDRVVTSGSNEQFF
TGCGCCAGCAGCCAAGATAGGGACAGGGTTGTGACTAGCGGAAGCAATGAGCAGTTCTTC
>NA|TRBJ2-6|TRBV3-1/TRBV3-2|NA
CASSQEISGGANVLTF
TGTGCCAGCAGCCAAGAAATTTCCGGTGGGGCCAACGTCCTGACTTTC
>NA|TRBJ1-2|TRBV18|NA
CASSLDRTYGYTF
TGTGCCAGCTCACTGGACAGAACATATGGCTACACCTTC
>NA|TRBJ2-3|TRBV27|NA
CASSAGTDTQYF
TGTGCCAGCAGCGCGGGCACAGATACGCAGTATTTT
>NA|TRBJ1-2|TRBV27|NA
CASSLSTLGGYTF
TGTGCCAGCAGTTTATCCACCCTCGGTGGCTACACCTTC
>TRBD2|TRBJ2-7|TRBV5-5|NA
CASSPLTSGDEQYF
TGTGCCAGCAGCCCTTTGACTAGCGGGGACGAGCAGTACTTC
>NA|TRBJ1-1|TRBV2|NA
CASRAGLNTEAFF
TGTGCCAGCAGGGCGGGTTTGAACACTGAAGCTTTCTTT
>TRBD2|TRBJ2-7|TRBV27|once
CASSLTGGGSYEQYF
TGTGCCAGCAGTTTAACGGGCGGGGGCTCCTACGAGCAGTACTTC
>NA|TRBJ2-7|TRBV2|NA
CASTGAGYEQYF
TGTGCCAGCACTGGGGCAGGGTACGAGCAGTACTTC
>NA|TRBJ1-1|TRBV7-9|NA
CASSLEGANTEAFF
TGTGCCAGCAGCTTAGAAGGAGCGAACACTGAAGCTTTCTTT
>NA|TRBJ2-7|TRBV13|NA
CASSSVRGHEQYF
TGTGCCAGCAGCTCCGTAAGGGGCCACGAGCAGTACTTC
>NA|TRBJ1-2|TRBV5-1|NA
CASSLESTGDYGYTF
TGCGCCAGCAGCTTGGAGTCGACGGGGGACTATGGCTACACCTTC
>NA|TRBJ2-7|TRBV12-3/TRBV12-4|once
CASSLAAPYEQYF
TGTGCCAGCAGTTTAGCGGCCCCCTACGAGCAGTACTTC
>NA|TRBJ1-2|TRBV12-5|once
CASGLSEGRSDYGYTF
TGTGCTAGTGGTTTATCTGAGGGAAGGAGTGACTATGGCTACACCTTC
>NA|TRBJ2-5|TRBV7-9|NA
CASSLSRKGKETQYF
TGTGCCAGCAGCTTAAGCAGAAAGGGGAAAGAGACCCAGTACTTC
>TRBD1|TRBJ1-5|TRBV4-1|NA
CASSPDRDQPQHF
TGCGCCAGCAGCCCCGACAGGGATCAGCCCCAGCATTTT
>TRBD2|TRBJ2-1|TRBV30|NA
CAWRLAGASHEQFF
TGTGCCTGGAGACTAGCGGGGGCCAGTCATGAGCAGTTCTTC
>NA|TRBJ2-2|TRBV24-1|NA
CATSGTVTNTGELFF
TGTGCCACCAGTGGGACAGTCACGAACACCGGGGAGCTGTTTTTT
>TRBD2|TRBJ2-7|TRBV5-6|NA
CASSSWTSGSSEQYF
TGTGCCAGCAGCTCCTGGACTAGCGGGAGTTCCGAGCAGTACTTC
>TRBD2|TRBJ2-2|TRBV30|NA
CAWSVLAGVRTGELFF
TGTGCCTGGAGTGTGCTAGCGGGAGTAAGGACCGGGGAGCTGTTTTTT
>TRBD1|TRBJ1-5|TRBV3-1/TRBV3-2|once
CASSQGWTGDQPQHF
TGTGCCAGCAGCCAAGGTTGGACAGGGGATCAGCCCCAGCATTTT
>NA|TRBJ2-3|TRBV7-9|few
CASSLVLVALIF
TGTGCCAGCAGCTTAGTGCTAGTTGCCCTGATTTTT
>NA|TRBJ2-2|TRBV5-4|NA
CASSFRGGTGELFF
TGTGCCAGCAGCTTTAGGGGTGGGACCGGGGAGCTGTTTTTT
>TRBD1|TRBJ2-7|TRBV28|NA
CASSLGGQGYYEQYF
TGTGCCAGCAGTTTAGGGGGACAGGGTTACTACGAGCAGTACTTC
>TRBD2|TRBJ2-1|TRBV2|NA
CASSWARERAGGNEQFF
TGTGCCAGCAGTTGGGCCCGCGAGAGGGCGGGGGGAAATGAGCAGTTCTTC
>TRBD1|TRBJ1-2|TRBV18|NA
CASSLGQGTRGYTF
TGTGCCAGCTCACTTGGACAGGGAACGCGTGGCTACACCTTC
>NA|TRBJ1-4|TRBV20-1|NA
CSASVSGREKLFF
TGCAGTGCTAGTGTGTCAGGGAGGGAAAAACTGTTTTTT
>TRBD1|TRBJ2-2|TRBV4-1|NA
CASSLRDRGLGELFF
TGCGCCAGCAGCCTCCGGGACAGGGGTCTCGGGGAGCTGTTTTTT
>NA|TRBJ1-1|TRBV29-1|NA
CSVVGQYRTEAFF
TGCAGCGTCGTGGGGCAGTACCGCACTGAAGCTTTCTTT
>NA|TRBJ2-3|TRBV18|NA
CASSPQVQGTDTQYF
TGTGCCAGCTCACCTCAGGTCCAGGGGACAGATACGCAGTATTTT
>NA|TRBJ1-4|TRBV5-4|NA
CASSLATANEKLFF
TGTGCCAGCAGCTTGGCGACAGCGAATGAAAAACTGTTTTTT
>TRBD1|TRBJ1-2|TRBV14|NA
CASSPLGTGGDGSYGYTF
TGTGCCAGCAGCCCATTGGGGACAGGGGGCGACGGGTCCTATGGCTACACCTTC
>NA|TRBJ1-6|TRBV6-2/TRBV6-3|NA
CASSYSAQWRINSPLHF
TGTGCCAGCAGTTACTCGGCTCAGTGGCGGATTAATTCACCCCTCCACTTT
>NA|TRBJ2-7|TRBV11-3|NA
CARLRFQSSYEQYF
TGTGCCCGACTAAGATTCCAAAGCTCCTACGAGCAGTACTTC
>NA|TRBJ2-7|TRBV28|NA
CASRTASLNEQYF
TGTGCCAGCAGGACTGCCAGCCTCAACGAGCAGTACTTC